This entry is about one T cell receptor (beta chain). The sample is drawn from a study of blood T cell repertoires in COVID-19. Study background: Whether acute or convalescent, the COVID-19 samples came from the United States, Italy and Spain. In each case, the material was cDNA or gDNA derived from T cells, B-cell-depleted T cells, or PBMCs.

The CDR3 runs to 16 residues. Germline V gives CDR1 LGHNA, CDR2 YSLEER. V was shortened by 1 base and J by 5 bases, with 15 bases between the two germline ends. Method: immunoSEQ multiplex PCR; TCRdb's copy keeps in-frame clones and lacks some. The table has 150,000 or so clones, around 86% seen once; the top ten hold 4.3%. Sequenced input: PBMCs or T cells enriched from blood (not recorded which). The sequence was collected from a man aged 45-60 years who had recovered from COVID-19. V usage is TRBV4-3 and J usage is TRBJ1-5; unclear D gene. As DNA, the CDR3 is TGCGCCAGCAGCCAAGCGGGCCCGGGGTTGGATCAGCCCCAGCATTTT. Translated, it gives CASSQAGPGLDQPQHF.